What follows are 2 T cell receptor beta chains derived from one specimen sequenced in a study of blood T cell repertoires in COVID-19. Clones were read by immunoSEQ multiplex PCR, and TCRdb kept only the in-frame ones, dropping some. The profile shows roughly 180,000 clones, about four fifths of them singletons. Material: peripheral blood. These receptors all stem from a middle-aged woman with COVID-19, enrolled during active disease.

V and J are TRBV2 and TRBJ2-5; possibly TRBD2 for D (5 bases). This CDR3 has 15 amino acids. Between the trimmed V and J ends, which lost 4 bases and 2 bases, there was a span of 14 bases. Germline lookup yields CDR1 SNHLY and CDR2 FYNNEI. The CDR3 loop is CASSVTGTIQETQYF. Written as DNA, the CDR3 is TGTGCCAGCAGTGTGACGGGAACCATTCAAGAGACCCAGTACTTC.

V usage is TRBV19 and J usage is TRBJ2-7, with 7 bases fitting TRBD2. Germline CDR1 LNHDA, CDR2 SQIVND (reference sequence). The CDR3 has 14 residues. Losses at the gene ends were 2 bases for V and 5 bases for J; bases not matched to a gene: 6. This CDR3 reads CASSIWGRANEQYF. The CDR3 DNA sequence: TGTGCCAGTAGTATATGGGGGAGGGCCAACGAGCAGTACTTC.